This entry lists 27 T cell receptor beta chains sequenced from one sample in a study of CD8+CD57+ T cells in acquired aplastic anemia. The use of genomic DNA as template underpinned the TCR beta VDJ and CDR3 profiling. TCRdb itself ran the reads through MiXCR, one entry per CDR3 protein. The sample consists of about 210,000 distinct CDR3 sequences, over 60% of them appearing once. The material sequenced was sorted CD4+, CD8+, or CD8+CD57+ T cells (not recorded which) from PBMCs. Source of these receptors: a human donor in good health.

The CDR3 DNA sequence: TGTGCCACCAGCCCCCATAGCTCCTACGAGCAGTACTTC. This translates into CATSPHSSYEQYF. The gene calls are TRBV15 and TRBJ2-7; D is undetermined. CDR1 LNHNV and CDR2 YYDKDF come from the germline V gene (reference sequence). The CDR3 totals 13 residues. V was clipped by 5 bases and J by 0 bases, with 8 bases between them.

This rearrangement joins TRBV7-9 to TRBJ2-7, with D possibly TRBD2 on 6 matching bases. CDR3 size: 14 residues. Trimming stripped 3 bases from V and 6 bases from J, with 15 bases between. Germline V gives CDR1 SEHNR, CDR2 FQNEAQ (reference sequence). CDR3 DNA sequence: TGTGCCAGCAGCTTCCCCTTTCGGGGAGGCGAGCAGTACTTC. It encodes CASSFPFRGGEQYF.

CDR3 DNA sequence: TGCGCCAGCAGAGACCGCCTCACTGAAGCTTTCTTT. Translation gives CASRDRLTEAFF. This sequence joins TRBV10-2 and TRBJ1-1; no firm D call. The CDR3 runs to 12 residues. The V and J ends lost 6 bases and 4 bases respectively, with 9 bases between them. The V gene's germline CDR1 is WSHSY and CDR2 SAAADI.

This sequence joins TRBV25-1 and TRBJ2-3; D may be TRBD1 or TRBD2 (5 bases each). The CDR3 contains 16 residues. Germline CDR1 is MGHDK and CDR2 is SYGVNS. Trimming cost V 3 bases and J 2 bases, with 15 bases left between them. CDR3 in DNA: TGTGCCAGCAGTGACCCGGGACCCGGGGTCACAGATACGCAGTATTTT. Translated, it gives CASSDPGPGVTDTQYF.

This clonotype was seen ten or more times. The V gene is TRBV6-4, the J gene TRBJ1-1; D remains ambiguous. This CDR3 contains 13 residues. Trimming removed 2 bases at V and 6 bases at J, with 10 bases between. Looked up from germline, CDR1 is MRHNA and CDR2 is SNTAGT. This chain's CDR3 is CASSDVTGAEAFF. The CDR3 region has the DNA TGTGCCAGCAGTGACGTAACTGGGGCTGAAGCTTTCTTT.

This rearrangement joins TRBV10-3 to TRBJ2-5; D possibly corresponds to TRBD2 (6 bases). The CDR3 is made up of 13 amino acids. V lost 6 bases and J 5 bases, leaving 13 bases between the germline ends. The V gene's germline CDR1 is ENHRY and CDR2 SYGVKD. This chain's CDR3 is CAISNTSLETQYF. As DNA, the CDR3 is TGTGCCATCAGCAACACTAGCCTTGAGACCCAGTACTTC.

The chain employs TRBV2 and TRBJ2-2; 10 bases fit TRBD1. V dropped 4 bases and J dropped 7; count of bases not matched to a gene: 6. Germline CDR1 and CDR2: SNHLY and FYNNEI. The CDR3 length is 15 residues. CDR3 bases: TGTGCCAGCAGTGGGACAGGGGGAATGGGCGGGGAGCTGTTTTTT. It encodes CASSGTGGMGGELFF.

In its sample, this clonotype was seen a few times. V and J are TRBV24-1 and TRBJ2-1; 10 positions agree with TRBD1. V shed 1 base, J shed 5 bases, and the junction held 1 base outside the gene matches. Germline V CDR1 and CDR2: KGHDR, SFDVKD. The CDR3 contains 15 residues. CDR3 sequence: CATSDFGQGDNEQFF. CDR3 DNA: TGTGCCACCAGTGATTTCGGACAGGGGGACAATGAGCAGTTCTTC.

This chain uses TRBV3-1 with TRBJ2-5; D is possibly TRBD1 (6 bases). Germline values: CDR1 LGHDT, CDR2 YNNKEL (reference sequence). V lost 4 bases and J 5 bases, leaving 17 bases between the germline ends. CDR3 length equals 15 residues. CDR3 loop: CASSLRETGTETQYF. The CDR3, as DNA: TGTGCCAGCAGCCTAAGAGAGACAGGCACGGAGACCCAGTACTTC.

CDR3 protein: CSARVPGAAEAFF. The DNA for the CDR3 is TGCAGTGCTAGAGTGCCGGGGGCCGCTGAAGCTTTCTTT. V usage is TRBV20-1 and J usage is TRBJ1-1; a possible D gene is TRBD1 (6 bases). The CDR3 extends over 13 amino acids. V dropped 1 base and J dropped 6 bases, with 12 bases sitting between them. Germline assignment: CDR1 DFQATT and CDR2 SNEGSKA (reference sequence).

This clonotype has ten or more counts. The genes are TRBV5-5 and TRBJ1-6, with no clear D. CDR1 SGHKS and CDR2 YYEKEE come from the germline V gene (reference sequence). The CDR3 covers 13 residues. The germline V and J ends were trimmed by 2 bases and 10 bases, with 10 bases remaining between them. CDR3 residues: CASSLGIGSPLHF. CDR3 nucleotide sequence: TGTGCCAGCAGCTTAGGTATCGGATCACCCCTCCACTTT.

This clonotype showed up many times. This chain connects TRBV7-8 to TRBJ2-7, with 8 bases lining up with TRBD1. This CDR3 is built from 17 residues. Looked up from germline, CDR1 is SGHVS and CDR2 is FQNEAQ. V trimming: 0 bases; J trimming: 5 bases; junction bases outside the gene matches: 12. The CDR3 is CASSLAHMTGEYHEQYF. Here the CDR3 DNA reads TGTGCCAGCAGCTTAGCACACATGACAGGGGAGTACCACGAGCAGTACTTC.

This rearrangement joins TRBV6-1 to TRBJ2-5; no firm D call. The ends were cut back, 5 bases at V and 5 bases at J, with 15 bases in the middle. This CDR3 has 14 residues. From germline, CDR1 is MNHNS and CDR2 SASEGT. The CDR3 DNA reads TGTGCCAGCAGTTACTCTCGGCTACGGGAGACCCAGTACTTC. The encoded protein is CASSYSRLRETQYF.

This clonotype was recorded once. The missing conserved phenylalanine or tryptophan at the end of this CDR3 makes a read error likely. CDR3 sequence reads: CAGSLDSAGNTIYL. In nucleotides, the CDR3 is TGCGCCGGCAGCTTGGATTCAGCTGGAAACACCATATATCTT. The J gene is TRBJ1-3, the V gene TRBV5-1; D not certain. Germline lookup yields CDR1 SGHRS and CDR2 YFSETQ. The CDR3 consists of 14 residues.

The chain links TRBV10-2 to TRBJ2-1, with D possibly matching TRBD2 (6 bases). Germline V lookup: CDR1 WSHSY, CDR2 SAAADI. V was cut by 6 bases and J by 7 bases, with 13 bases left in between. CDR3 length equals 13 residues. CDR3 in DNA: TGCGCCAGCAGATCAGCGGGCCGGAATGAGCAGTTCTTC. Residues: CASRSAGRNEQFF.

This chain links TRBV24-1 with TRBJ2-5, with TRBD2 identical over 7 bases. Trimming took 4 bases from V and 1 from J; bases not matched to a gene: 8. Per germline, CDR1 KGHDR and CDR2 SFDVKD. The CDR3 consists of 16 residues. CDR3 sequence (DNA): TGTGCCACCAGTGACCCGACTAGCCGAAGCCAAGAGACCCAGTACTTC. It yields the protein CATSDPTSRSQETQYF.

This clonotype was observed a few times. Possible read error: a much larger clone is one base away. The chain has TRBV6-5 and TRBJ1-2, with 10 nucleotides matching TRBD1. Germline lookup yields CDR1 MNHEY and CDR2 SVGAGI. The CDR3 contains 14 residues. V gave up 10 bases and J gave up 7 bases; unmatched junction bases: 12. The CDR3 spells CAIAPGQGSAGYTF. DNA for the CDR3: TGTGCCATCGCACCGGGACAGGGGTCCGCTGGCTACACCTTC.

The rearrangement links TRBV2 to TRBJ1-5, with D unresolved. Germline CDR1 SNHLY, CDR2 FYNNEI. The CDR3 spans 15 residues. Trimming shortened V by 3 bases and J by 0 bases, and 9 bases separated the two germline ends. CDR3 in amino acids: CASSDWGFSNQPQHF. DNA of the CDR3: TGTGCCAGCAGTGACTGGGGTTTTAGCAATCAGCCCCAGCATTTT.

The chain combines TRBV2 with TRBJ2-7; the match to TRBD1 covers 7 bases. CDR1 and CDR2 (germline): SNHLY, FYNNEI. CDR3 size: 12 residues. J gave up 6 bases and V 6 bases, and 5 bases lay outside the gene matches. CDR3 DNA: TGTGCCAGCAGCCGACAGGGTGGCGAGCAGTACTTC. It specifies CASSRQGGEQYF.

V is TRBV20-1 and J is TRBJ2-7, with D hard to call. The CDR3 sequence is 13 residues long. CDR1 is DFQATT, CDR2 SNEGSKA, per germline (reference sequence). V was cut by 7 bases and J by 3 bases, with 16 bases left in between. The CDR3 nucleotides are TGCAGTGTTAACGCCAAGGGTGTCTACGAGCAGTACTTC. Translation: CSVNAKGVYEQYF.

This clonotype has just one count. The chain combines TRBV7-3 with TRBJ2-5; D perhaps matches TRBD1 (5 bases). The V and J ends lost 5 bases and 5 bases respectively, with 12 bases between them. Germline CDR1 SGHTA, CDR2 FQGTGA. The CDR3 runs to 13 residues. The CDR3: CASSPEAGETQYF. The CDR3 bases are TGTGCCAGCAGCCCCGAGGCAGGGGAGACCCAGTACTTC.

This sequence joins TRBV20-1 and TRBJ2-5, with D possibly matching TRBD2 (6 bases). This CDR3 spans 13 amino acids. Germline V gene lookup returns CDR1 DFQATT and CDR2 SNEGSKA (reference sequence). Trimming shortened V by 6 bases and J by 4 bases, and 15 bases separated the two germline ends. CDR3 residues: CSATPLARETQYF. The CDR3 region has the DNA TGCAGTGCGACACCCCTAGCGCGAGAGACCCAGTACTTC.

V and J are TRBV6-4 and TRBJ2-3; tentatively, D is TRBD2 (6 bases). Germline CDR1 is MRHNA and CDR2 is SNTAGT. Between the trimmed V and J ends, which lost 6 bases and 1 base, there was a span of 17 bases. The CDR3 covers 16 residues. CDR3 DNA sequence: TGTGCCAGCAGCACACGTAGCGGCGGGGGCACAGATACGCAGTATTTT. This codes for CASSTRSGGGTDTQYF.

This clonotype was detected only a few times. The V call is TRBV6-6, the J call TRBJ1-2; D not resolved. Germline CDR1 reads MNHNY; CDR2 reads SVGAGI (reference sequence). The V and J ends lost 6 bases and 4 bases respectively, with 15 bases between them. The CDR3 has 14 residues. The CDR3 reads CASSSTPKAYGYTF. The DNA for the CDR3 is TGTGCCAGCAGCTCTACGCCAAAGGCCTATGGCTACACCTTC.

This chain connects TRBV11-1 to TRBJ1-1, with TRBD1 matching 12 bases. J lost 11 bases, V lost 5 bases, and 12 bases had no gene match. The CDR3 contains 15 residues. Per germline, CDR1 SGHAT and CDR2 FQDESV (reference sequence). The CDR3 loop is CASSPGTGGSLGAFF. DNA for the CDR3: TGTGCCAGCAGCCCGGGGACAGGGGGCTCCTTGGGGGCTTTCTTT.

Many counts were recorded for this clonotype. The CDR3 DNA reads TGCAGTGCTGAACAGGGACTAGCGGGCTTCTTCGAGCAGTACTTC. Residues: CSAEQGLAGFFEQYF. This chain links TRBV20-1 with TRBJ2-7; 12 bases agree with TRBD2. The ends lost 5 bases at V and 6 bases at J; junction bases unmatched: 11. This CDR3 region has 15 residues. The germline CDR1 and CDR2 sequences are DFQATT and SNEGSKA (reference sequence).

V is TRBV7-2 and J is TRBJ2-5, with 7 positions matching TRBD2. J was trimmed by 4 bases and V by 5 bases; bases with no gene match: 7. The CDR3 loop spans 14 amino acids. Germline-derived CDR1 and CDR2 are SGHTA and FQGNSA. The CDR3 here is CASSPGGGAETQYF. The CDR3 region has the DNA TGTGCCAGCAGCCCCGGGGGAGGGGCAGAGACCCAGTACTTC.